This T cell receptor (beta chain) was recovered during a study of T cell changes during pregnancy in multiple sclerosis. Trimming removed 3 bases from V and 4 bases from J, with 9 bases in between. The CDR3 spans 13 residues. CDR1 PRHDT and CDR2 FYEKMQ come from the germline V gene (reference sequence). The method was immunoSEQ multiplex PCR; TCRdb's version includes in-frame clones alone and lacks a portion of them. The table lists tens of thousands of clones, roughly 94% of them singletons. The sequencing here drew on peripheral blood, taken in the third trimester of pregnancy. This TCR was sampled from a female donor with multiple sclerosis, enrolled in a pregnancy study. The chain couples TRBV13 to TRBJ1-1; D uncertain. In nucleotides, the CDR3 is TGTGCCAGCAGCTTTGGTGAGCGCACTGAAGCTTTCTTT. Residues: CASSFGERTEAFF.